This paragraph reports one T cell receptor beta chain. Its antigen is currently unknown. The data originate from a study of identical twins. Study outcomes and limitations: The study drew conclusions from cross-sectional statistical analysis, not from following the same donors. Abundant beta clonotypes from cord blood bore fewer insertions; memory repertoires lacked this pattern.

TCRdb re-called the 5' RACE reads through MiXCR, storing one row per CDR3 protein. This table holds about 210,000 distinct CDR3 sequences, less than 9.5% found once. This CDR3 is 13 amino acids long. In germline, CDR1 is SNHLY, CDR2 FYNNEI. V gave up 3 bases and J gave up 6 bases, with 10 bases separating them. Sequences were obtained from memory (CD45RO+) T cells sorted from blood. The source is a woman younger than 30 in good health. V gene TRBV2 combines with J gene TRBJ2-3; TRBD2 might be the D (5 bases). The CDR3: CASSDGSGDTQYF. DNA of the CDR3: TGTGCCAGCAGTGACGGTTCGGGGGATACGCAGTATTTT.